The sequence of this T cell receptor (beta chain) was determined in a study of T cell repertoires in cytomegalovirus infection. Study details: Peptides in the study included HLA-C-restricted and HLA-B-restricted CMV epitopes. Public TCR beta signatures indicated both CMV infection and matching HLA type. Study-wide results and caveats: Clonotype analysis showed dominance of the ex vivo response by HLA-C-restricted CMV-specific TCR beta clonotypes. Summed frequency of shared TCR beta families picked out CMV carriers who also had the relevant HLA.

TCRdb reprocessed the reads via MiXCR and lists one record per CDR3 protein. Seen here are about a million distinct CDR3 sequences, around a third observed once, and the top ten hold over 12%. This clonotype was detected a few times. Its antigen is undetermined. CDR3 size: 13 residues. The V gene's germline CDR1 is SEHNR and CDR2 FQNEAQ (reference sequence). Trimming shortened V by 4 bases and J by 3 bases, and 10 bases separated the two germline ends. This sequence was found in a human donor in good health (CMV status not recorded). Some clones in this sample may be carry-over from other donors' samples. Sample: cultured CD8+ T cells from PBMCs, taken from culture after CMV antigen stimulation. V and J are TRBV7-9 and TRBJ2-7; D is unresolved. The CDR3 region has the DNA TGTGCCAGCAGCTCCGGACGGAACTACGAGCAGTACTTC. Its translation: CASSSGRNYEQYF.